Sequencing of this TCR beta chain was carried out in a study of blood T cells in healthy people across ages (dated by TCRdb to between 2015 and 2017). Looking at the study overall: In model experiments, template switching captured roughly one uniquely barcoded TCR beta cDNA molecule for every two T cells. Using the same blood draw, the study looked at two additional independent replicas of 1 million unique cDNA reads for two donors, one aged 18 to 29 and the other aged 80 or older. To avoid experimental bias, donors of different ages were distributed randomly across sequencing lanes. The donors were divided into four age groups: young (average roughly 17 years), middle-aged (about 40), aged (about 62) and long-lived (around 80). The study measured age-related changes in TCR beta repertoire diversity using deep sequencing normalized with unique cDNA molecular identifiers.

Study-wide conclusions, independent of this receptor: As age increased, observed TCR beta diversity per million T cells dropped in a roughly linear way, and a significant reduction was already evident by age roughly 36. Compared with the aged group, the long-lived group had more naive CD4+ T cells, fewer expanded clones and increased TCR diversity, a pattern suggesting age selection. Bulk unsorted PBMC profiling prevented conclusive comparison of naive and antigen-experienced compartments. There was a strong correlation between observed TCR beta diversity and the percentage of naive T cells measured by flow cytometry. Donor CMV infection status was unknown, potentially confounding age-related changes in expanded clonotypes. Estimates of total diversity based on one million sequenced T cells were regarded as lower bounds and as underestimates.

Its CDR3 holds 17 amino acids, cysteine through phenylalanine. The only DNA kept is the CDR3, 51 bases in frame from the first base. Deletion took 0 bases off V and 1 base off J, with a span of 15 bases between the germline ends. Via the germline V gene (reference sequence), CDR1 is PRHDT and CDR2 FYEKMQ. Donors were a few dozen systemically healthy Caucasian individuals from Russia aged roughly 6 to 90 years. Each donor gave about 9.8 milliliters of peripheral blood, drawn into EDTA-treated Vacutainer tubes. Ficoll-Paque density-gradient centrifugation was used to isolate PBMCs, with at least 6 million obtained per sample. Trizol reagent was used to extract total RNA from PBMCs, with at least 5 micrograms per sample. For every donor, an aliquot of PBMCs went through flow cytometry to measure the percentages of naive CD45RAhigh/CD27high T cells. Regarding this clonotype: The clone's antigen remains unknown. It has no much larger one-base neighbor in the sample; base qualities were not kept.

Library construction relied on 5' RACE. Reads for this sample came from an Illumina HiSeq 2500. The second PCR ran for about 6 to 11 cycles and used a J-beta primer mix along with a sample-barcoded 5' primer. A unique molecular identifier was introduced onto each TCR beta cDNA molecule by a template-switch 5' adaptor carrying 12 random nucleotides. Each sample yielded at least 3 million CDR3-containing paired-end reads. First-strand cDNA synthesis was performed from all RNA using the Mint cDNA synthesis kit, with priming by a TRBC-specific oligonucleotide. Following uracil-DNA glycosylase treatment, all cDNA underwent a first 18-cycle PCR with the universal primers M1SS and BC2_uni_R. Per the original workflow: For normalization, 1 million high-quality reads were randomly selected from each sample, with every read carrying a distinct molecular identifier. Instead of being binned into consensus sequences, reads with shared molecular identifiers were discarded. MiTCR, set to a Q25 quality threshold and the strictest error-elimination algorithm, was used for CDR3 identification, clonotype clustering and error correction. A nonparametric unseen species model with Euler transformation was used to estimate lower-bound total TCR beta diversity. TCRdb redid the processing of the public reads, applying fastp at Q25 and MiXCR, and retained in-frame beta chains. Rows merge per CDR3 protein into single entries with the most common DNA and genes. TCRdb's processing, not the authors' own work, is the source of the V and J calls. For this sample the table gives about a million distinct CDR3 sequences, of which roughly 51% were detected only once. Clones ranked in the top ten supply about a fifth of the sample.

The sequenced sample was blood. The clonotype comes from a woman aged 55 to 70 in good health. The rearrangement joined TRBV13 to TRBJ2-5; the D gene is possibly TRBD2, with 5 bases matching. The CDR3 region reads CASSLGRLAAGQETQYF. In nucleotides, the sequence is TGTGCCAGCAGCTTAGGCCGGCTAGCTGCCGGCCAAGAGACCCAGTACTTC.